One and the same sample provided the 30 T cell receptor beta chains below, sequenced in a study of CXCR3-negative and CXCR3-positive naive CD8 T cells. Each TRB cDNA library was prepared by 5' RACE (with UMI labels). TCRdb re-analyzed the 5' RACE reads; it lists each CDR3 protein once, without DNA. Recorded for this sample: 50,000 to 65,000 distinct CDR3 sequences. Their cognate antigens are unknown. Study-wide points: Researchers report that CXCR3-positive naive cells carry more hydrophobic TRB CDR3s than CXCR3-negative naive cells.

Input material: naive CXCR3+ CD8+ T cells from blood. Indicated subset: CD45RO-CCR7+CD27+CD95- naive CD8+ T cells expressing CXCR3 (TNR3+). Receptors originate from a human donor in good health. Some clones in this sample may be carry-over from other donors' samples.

This chain's CDR3 is CASSYLAGEYSYEQYF. This chain links TRBV6-6 with TRBJ2-7; TCRdb's D call, TRBD2, is unchecked because there is no DNA. This CDR3 has 16 residues. The germline gives CDR1 MNHNY, CDR2 SVGAGI (reference sequence).

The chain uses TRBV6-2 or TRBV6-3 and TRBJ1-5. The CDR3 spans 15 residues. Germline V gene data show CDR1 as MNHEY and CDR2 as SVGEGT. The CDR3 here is CASGSGPAGNQPQHF.

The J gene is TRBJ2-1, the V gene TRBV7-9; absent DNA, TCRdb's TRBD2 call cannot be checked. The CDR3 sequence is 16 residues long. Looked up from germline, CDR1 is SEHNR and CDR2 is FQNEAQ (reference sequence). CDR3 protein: CATPDGPSGKVDEQFF.

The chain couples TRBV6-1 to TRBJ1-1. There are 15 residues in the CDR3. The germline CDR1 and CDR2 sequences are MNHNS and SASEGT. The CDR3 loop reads CASSEEMGPNTEAFF.

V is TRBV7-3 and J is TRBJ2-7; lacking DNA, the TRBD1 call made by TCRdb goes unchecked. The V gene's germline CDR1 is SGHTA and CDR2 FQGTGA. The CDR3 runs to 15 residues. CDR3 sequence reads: CASSPGRLGHYEQYF.

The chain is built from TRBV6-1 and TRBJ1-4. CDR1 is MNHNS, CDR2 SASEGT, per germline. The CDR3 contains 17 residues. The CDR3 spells CASSEFFRMATNEKLFF.

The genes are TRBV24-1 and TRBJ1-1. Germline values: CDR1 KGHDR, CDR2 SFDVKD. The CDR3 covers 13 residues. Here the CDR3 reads CATSLGMNTEAFF.

This CDR3 is CASSGYKGTNTEAFF. This chain links TRBV25-1 with TRBJ1-1; there is no DNA to check the TCRdb D call of TRBD1. This CDR3 region has 15 residues. The V gene's germline CDR1 is MGHDK and CDR2 SYGVNS. Based on the CDR3 plus reference TRBV25-1 and TRBJ1-1, the full variable domain is EADIYQTPRYLVIGTGKKITLECSQTMGHDKMYWYQQDPGMELHLIHYSYGVNSTEKGDLSSESTVSRIRTEHFPLTLESARPSHTSQYLCASSGYKGTNTEAFFGQGTRLTVV.

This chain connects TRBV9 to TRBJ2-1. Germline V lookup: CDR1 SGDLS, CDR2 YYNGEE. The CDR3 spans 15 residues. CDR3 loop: CASSAYSDLYNEQFF.

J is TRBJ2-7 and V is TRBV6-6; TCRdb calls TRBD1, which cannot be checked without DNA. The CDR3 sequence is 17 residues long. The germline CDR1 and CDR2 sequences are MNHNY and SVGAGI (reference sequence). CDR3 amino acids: CASSRGGTGGPGLEQYF.

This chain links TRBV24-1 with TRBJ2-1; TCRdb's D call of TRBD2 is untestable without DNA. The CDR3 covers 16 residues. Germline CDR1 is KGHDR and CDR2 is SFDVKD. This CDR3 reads CATSDGTSGGANEQFF.

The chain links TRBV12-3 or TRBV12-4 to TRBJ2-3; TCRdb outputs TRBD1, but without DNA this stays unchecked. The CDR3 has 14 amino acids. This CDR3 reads CASLHRGGEDTQYF.

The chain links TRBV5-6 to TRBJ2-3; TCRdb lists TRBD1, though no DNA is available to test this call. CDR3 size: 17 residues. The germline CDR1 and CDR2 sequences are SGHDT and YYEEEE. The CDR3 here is CASSWSNRDRVLDTQYF.

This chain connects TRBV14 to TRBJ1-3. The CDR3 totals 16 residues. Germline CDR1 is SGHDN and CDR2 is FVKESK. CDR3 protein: CASSQEGRPGGNTIYF.

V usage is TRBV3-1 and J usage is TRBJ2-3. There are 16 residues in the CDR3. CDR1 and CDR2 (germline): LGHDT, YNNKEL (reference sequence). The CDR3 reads CASSPIRDLNTDTQYF.

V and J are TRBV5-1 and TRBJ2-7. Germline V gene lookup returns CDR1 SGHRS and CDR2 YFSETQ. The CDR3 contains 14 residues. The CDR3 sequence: CASSPEGNSYEQYF.

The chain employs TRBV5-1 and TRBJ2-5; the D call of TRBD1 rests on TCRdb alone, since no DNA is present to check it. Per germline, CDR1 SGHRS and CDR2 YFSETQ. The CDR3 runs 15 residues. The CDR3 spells CAGYLAGGRRETQYF.

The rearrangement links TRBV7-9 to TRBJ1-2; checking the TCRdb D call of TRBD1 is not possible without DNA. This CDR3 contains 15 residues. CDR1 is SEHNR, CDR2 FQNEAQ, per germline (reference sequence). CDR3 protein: CASSLAPGVVDGYTF.

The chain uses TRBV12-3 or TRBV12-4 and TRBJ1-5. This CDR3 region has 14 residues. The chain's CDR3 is CASSSFVRHQPQHF.

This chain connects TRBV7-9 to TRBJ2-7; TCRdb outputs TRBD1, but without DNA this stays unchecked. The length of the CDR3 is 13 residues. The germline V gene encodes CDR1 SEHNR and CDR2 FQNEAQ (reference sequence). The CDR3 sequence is CASSPEAGVEQYF.

CDR3 region: CAISEGGQGFRGSYYEQYF. The rearrangement uses TRBV10-3 and TRBJ2-7; absent DNA, TCRdb's TRBD1 call cannot be checked. The V gene's germline CDR1 is ENHRY and CDR2 SYGVKD. The length of the CDR3 is 19 residues.

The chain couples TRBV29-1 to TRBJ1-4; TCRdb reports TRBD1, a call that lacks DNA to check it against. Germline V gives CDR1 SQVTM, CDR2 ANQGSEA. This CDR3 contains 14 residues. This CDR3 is CSVRFPALGEKLFF.

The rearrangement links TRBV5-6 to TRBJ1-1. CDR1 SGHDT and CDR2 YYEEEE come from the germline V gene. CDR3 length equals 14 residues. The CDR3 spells CASSLEVGNTEAFF.

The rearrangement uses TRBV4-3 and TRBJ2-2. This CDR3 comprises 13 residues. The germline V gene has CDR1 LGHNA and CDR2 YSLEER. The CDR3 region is CASSLGVTGELFF.

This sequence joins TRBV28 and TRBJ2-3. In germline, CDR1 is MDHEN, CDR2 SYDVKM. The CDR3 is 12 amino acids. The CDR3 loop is CASSLNTDTQYF. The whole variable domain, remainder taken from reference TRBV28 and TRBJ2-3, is DVKVTQSSRYLVKRTGEKVFLECVQDMDHENMFWYRQDPGLGLRLIYFSYDVKMKEKGDIPEGYSVSREKKERFSLILESASTNQTSMYLCASSLNTDTQYFGPGTRLTVL.

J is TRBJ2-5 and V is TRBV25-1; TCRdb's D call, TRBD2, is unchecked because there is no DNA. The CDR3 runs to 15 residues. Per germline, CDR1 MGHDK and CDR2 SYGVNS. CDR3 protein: CASSELAGGQETQYF.

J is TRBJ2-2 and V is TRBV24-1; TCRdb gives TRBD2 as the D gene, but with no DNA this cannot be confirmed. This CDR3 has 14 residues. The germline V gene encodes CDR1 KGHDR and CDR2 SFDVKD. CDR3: CATSDLVGPGELFF.

CDR3: CSAREDASLNQPQHF. The rearrangement links TRBV20-1 to TRBJ1-5. This CDR3 contains 15 residues. The germline V gene encodes CDR1 DFQATT and CDR2 SNEGSKA (reference sequence).

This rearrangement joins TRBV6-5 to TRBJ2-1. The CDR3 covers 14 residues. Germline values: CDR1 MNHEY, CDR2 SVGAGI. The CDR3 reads CASSYRIGIQGLFF.

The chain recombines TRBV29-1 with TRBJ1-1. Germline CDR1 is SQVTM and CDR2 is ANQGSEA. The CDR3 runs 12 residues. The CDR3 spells CSVSDPDTEAFF.